The T cell receptor beta chain described here comes from a study of T cell repertoires in cytomegalovirus infection. Deletions cut 10 bases from V and 5 bases from J, with 20 bases between. Germline CDR1 LNHDA, CDR2 SQIVND (reference sequence). This CDR3 is built from 14 residues. TCRdb processed the reads anew with MiXCR; each CDR3 protein has one entry. The repertoire has a few hundred thousand distinct CDR3 sequences, over 15% of them found once; the top ten carry 8.7%. The sequencing sample was made of PBMCs. The chain has TRBV19 and TRBJ1-1; TRBD1 is a possible D gene (5 bases). The clonotype originates from a human donor in good health (CMV status not recorded). Some clones in this sample may be carry-over from other donors' samples. CDR3 nucleotides: TGTGCCACCTACCTGGGGGTAGCGGGGACTGAAGCTTTCTTT. Translating gives CATYLGVAGTEAFF.